This TCR beta chain is drawn from a study of T cell responses to AZD1222 COVID-19 vaccine. The CDR3 sequence is 15 residues long. Germline CDR1 reads LGHDT; CDR2 reads YNNKEL (reference sequence). Trimming removed 0 bases at V and 8 bases at J, with 13 bases between. Some clones are missing from TCRdb's copy, which holds only in-frame ones; the method was immunoSEQ multiplex PCR. The table records roughly 150,000 clones, approximately 90% of them present only once. This sequence originates from an adult in good health. V gene TRBV3-1 (or the pseudogene TRBV3-2) combines with J gene TRBJ1-4; possible D gene TRBD1, 5 bases. The specimen was peripheral blood, collected on day 0 of AZD1222 vaccination. CDR3 bases: TGTGCCAGCAGCCAAGATGGGCAGGGAGGGGAAAAACTGTTTTTT. This sequence encodes CASSQDGQGGEKLFF.